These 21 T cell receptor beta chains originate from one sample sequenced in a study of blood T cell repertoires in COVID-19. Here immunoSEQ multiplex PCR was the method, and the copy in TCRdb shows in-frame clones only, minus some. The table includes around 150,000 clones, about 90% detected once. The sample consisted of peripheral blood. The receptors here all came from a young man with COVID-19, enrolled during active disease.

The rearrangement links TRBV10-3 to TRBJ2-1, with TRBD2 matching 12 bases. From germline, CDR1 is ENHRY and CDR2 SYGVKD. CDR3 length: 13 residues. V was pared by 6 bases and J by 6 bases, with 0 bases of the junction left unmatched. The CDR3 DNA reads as TGTGCCATCAGGGGACTAGCGGGCAATGAGCAGTTCTTC. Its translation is CAIRGLAGNEQFF.

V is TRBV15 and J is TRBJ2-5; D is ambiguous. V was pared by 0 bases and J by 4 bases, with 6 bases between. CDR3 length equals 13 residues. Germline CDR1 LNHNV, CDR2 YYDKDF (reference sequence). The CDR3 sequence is CATSRDHIETQYF. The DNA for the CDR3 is TGTGCCACCAGCAGAGATCACATAGAGACCCAGTACTTC.

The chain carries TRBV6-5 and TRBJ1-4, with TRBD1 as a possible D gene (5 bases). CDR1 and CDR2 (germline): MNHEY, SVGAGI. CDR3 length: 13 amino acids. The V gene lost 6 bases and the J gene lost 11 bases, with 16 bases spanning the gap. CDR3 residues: CASSPDIAAKLFF. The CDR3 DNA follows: TGTGCCAGCAGCCCGGACATCGCAGCTAAACTGTTTTTT.

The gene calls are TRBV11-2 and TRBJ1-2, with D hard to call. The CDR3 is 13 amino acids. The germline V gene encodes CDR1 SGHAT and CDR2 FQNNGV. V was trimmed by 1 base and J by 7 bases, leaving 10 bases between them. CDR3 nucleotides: TGTGCCAGCAGCTTAGCACTGGTCCGTGGCTACACCTTC. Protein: CASSLALVRGYTF.

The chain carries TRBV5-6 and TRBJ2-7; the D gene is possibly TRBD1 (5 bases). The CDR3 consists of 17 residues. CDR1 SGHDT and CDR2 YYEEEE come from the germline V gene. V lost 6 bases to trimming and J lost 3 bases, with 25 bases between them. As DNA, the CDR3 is TGTGCCAGCACCTTATTCCCCCCCGGACACCTGGTCTACGAGCAGTACTTC. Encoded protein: CASTLFPPGHLVYEQYF. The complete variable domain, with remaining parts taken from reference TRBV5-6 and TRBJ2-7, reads DAGVTQSPTHLIKTRGQQVTLRCSPKSGHDTVSWYQQALGQGPQFIFQYYEEEERQRGNFPDRFSGHQFPNYSSELNVNALLLGDSALYLCASTLFPPGHLVYEQYFGPGTRLTVT.

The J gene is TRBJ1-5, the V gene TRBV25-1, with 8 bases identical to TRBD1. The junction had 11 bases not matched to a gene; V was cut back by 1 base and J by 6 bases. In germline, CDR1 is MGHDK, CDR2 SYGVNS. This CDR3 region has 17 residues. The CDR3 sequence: CASSESLGRGLGQPQHF. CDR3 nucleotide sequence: TGTGCCAGCAGTGAATCCTTGGGCAGGGGGCTTGGTCAGCCCCAGCATTTT.

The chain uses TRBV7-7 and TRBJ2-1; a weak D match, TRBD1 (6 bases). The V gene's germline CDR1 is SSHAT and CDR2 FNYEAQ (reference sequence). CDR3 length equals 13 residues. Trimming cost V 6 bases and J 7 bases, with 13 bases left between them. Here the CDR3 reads CASSQTQGNEQFF. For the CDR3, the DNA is TGTGCCAGCAGTCAGACCCAGGGGAATGAGCAGTTCTTC. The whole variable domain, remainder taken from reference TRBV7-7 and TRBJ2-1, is GAGVSQSPRYKVTKRGQDVTLRCDPISSHATLYWYQQALGQGPEFLTYFNYEAQPDKSGLPSDRFSAERPEGSISTLTIQRTEQRDSAMYRCASSQTQGNEQFFGPGTRLTVL.

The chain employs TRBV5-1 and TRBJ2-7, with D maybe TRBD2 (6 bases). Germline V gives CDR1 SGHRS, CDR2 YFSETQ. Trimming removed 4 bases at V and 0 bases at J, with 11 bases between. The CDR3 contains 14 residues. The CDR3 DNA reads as TGCGCCAGCAGCCTGGGACTGAGCTCCTACGAGCAGTACTTC. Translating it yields CASSLGLSSYEQYF. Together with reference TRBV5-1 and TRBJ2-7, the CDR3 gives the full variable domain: KAGVTQTPRYLIKTRGQQVTLSCSPISGHRSVSWYQQTPGQGLQFLFEYFSETQRNKGNFPGRFSGRQFSNSRSEMNVSTLELGDSALYLCASSLGLSSYEQYFGPGTRLTVT.

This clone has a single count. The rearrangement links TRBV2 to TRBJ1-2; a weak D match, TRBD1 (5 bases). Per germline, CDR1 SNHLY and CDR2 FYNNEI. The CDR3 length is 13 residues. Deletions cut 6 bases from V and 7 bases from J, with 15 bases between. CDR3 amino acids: CASSPRGGSGYTF. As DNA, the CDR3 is TGTGCCAGCAGCCCCCGGGGGGGGAGTGGCTACACCTTC.

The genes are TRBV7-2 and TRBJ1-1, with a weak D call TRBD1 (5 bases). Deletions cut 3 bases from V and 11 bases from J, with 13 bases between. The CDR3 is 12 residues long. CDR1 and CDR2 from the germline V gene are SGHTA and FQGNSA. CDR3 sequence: CASSFSQGAAFF. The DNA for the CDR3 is TGTGCCAGCAGCTTTAGTCAGGGTGCGGCTTTCTTT.

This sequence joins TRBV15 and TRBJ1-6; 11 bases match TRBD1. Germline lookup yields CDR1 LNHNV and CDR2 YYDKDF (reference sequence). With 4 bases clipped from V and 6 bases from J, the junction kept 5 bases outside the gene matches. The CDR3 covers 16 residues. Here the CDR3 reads CATSTRDRGVNSPLHF. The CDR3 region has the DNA TGTGCCACCAGCACCCGGGACAGGGGGGTTAATTCACCCCTCCACTTT.

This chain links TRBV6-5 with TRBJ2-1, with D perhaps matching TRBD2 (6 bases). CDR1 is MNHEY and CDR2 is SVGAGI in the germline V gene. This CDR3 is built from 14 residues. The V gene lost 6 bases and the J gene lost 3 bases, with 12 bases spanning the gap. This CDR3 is CASSRAGNYNEQFF. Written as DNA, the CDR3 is TGTGCCAGCAGCCGGGCGGGGAACTACAATGAGCAGTTCTTC.

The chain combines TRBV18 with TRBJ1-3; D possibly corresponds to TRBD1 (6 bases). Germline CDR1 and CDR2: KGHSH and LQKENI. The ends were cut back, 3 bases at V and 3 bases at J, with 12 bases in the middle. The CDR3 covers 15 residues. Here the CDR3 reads CASSPSWTDGNTIYF. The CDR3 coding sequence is TGTGCCAGCTCACCGTCTTGGACAGATGGAAACACCATATATTTT.

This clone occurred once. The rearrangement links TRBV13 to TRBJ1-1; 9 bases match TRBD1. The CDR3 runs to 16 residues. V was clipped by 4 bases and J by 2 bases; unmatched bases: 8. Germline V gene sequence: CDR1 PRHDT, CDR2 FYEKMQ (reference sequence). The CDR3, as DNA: TGTGCCAGCAGCTCCACCGGGACAGGGACTAACACTGAAGCTTTCTTT. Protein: CASSSTGTGTNTEAFF.

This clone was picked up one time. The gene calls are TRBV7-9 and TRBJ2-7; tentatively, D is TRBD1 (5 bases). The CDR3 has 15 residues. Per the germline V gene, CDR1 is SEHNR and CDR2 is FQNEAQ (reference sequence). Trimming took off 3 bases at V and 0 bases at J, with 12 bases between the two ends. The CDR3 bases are TGTGCCAGCAGCTTCTCAGGGCGAGGCTCCTACGAGCAGTACTTC. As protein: CASSFSGRGSYEQYF.

The CDR3 coding sequence is TGTGCCAGCAGTCGAGGACAGGGGTTCAATCAGCCCCAGCATTTT. Its protein is CASSRGQGFNQPQHF. V and J are TRBV6-2 or TRBV6-3 and TRBJ1-5; 9 bases agree with TRBD1. The germline V gene has CDR1 MNHEY and CDR2 SVGEGT. Trimming at V came to 5 bases and at J to 3 bases, leaving 5 bases not matched to a gene. The CDR3 runs to 15 residues.

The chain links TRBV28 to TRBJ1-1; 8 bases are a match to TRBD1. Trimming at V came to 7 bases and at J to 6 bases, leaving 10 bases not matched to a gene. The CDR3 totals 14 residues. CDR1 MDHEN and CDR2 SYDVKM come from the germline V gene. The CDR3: CASTNGQGASEAFF. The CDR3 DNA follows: TGTGCCAGCACCAACGGACAGGGTGCGTCTGAAGCTTTCTTT.

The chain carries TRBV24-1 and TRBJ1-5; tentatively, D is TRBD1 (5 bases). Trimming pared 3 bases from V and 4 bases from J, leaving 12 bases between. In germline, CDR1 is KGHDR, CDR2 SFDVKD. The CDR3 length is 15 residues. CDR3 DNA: TGTGCCACCAGTGATCGAACCGGGGGGAATCAGCCCCAGCATTTT. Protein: CATSDRTGGNQPQHF.

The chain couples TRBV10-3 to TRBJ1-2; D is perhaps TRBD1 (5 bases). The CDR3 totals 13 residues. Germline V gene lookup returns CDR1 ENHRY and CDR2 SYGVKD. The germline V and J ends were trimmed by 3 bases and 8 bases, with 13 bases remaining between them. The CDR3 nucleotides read TGTGCCATCAGTGAACACCAGCGGGGGGGCTACACCTTC. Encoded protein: CAISEHQRGGYTF.

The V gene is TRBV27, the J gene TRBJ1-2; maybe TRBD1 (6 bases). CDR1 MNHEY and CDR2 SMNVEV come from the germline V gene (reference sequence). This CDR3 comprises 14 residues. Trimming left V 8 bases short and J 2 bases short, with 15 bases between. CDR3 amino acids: CASRTGWPNYGYTF. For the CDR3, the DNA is TGTGCCAGCCGCACAGGGTGGCCCAACTATGGCTACACCTTC.

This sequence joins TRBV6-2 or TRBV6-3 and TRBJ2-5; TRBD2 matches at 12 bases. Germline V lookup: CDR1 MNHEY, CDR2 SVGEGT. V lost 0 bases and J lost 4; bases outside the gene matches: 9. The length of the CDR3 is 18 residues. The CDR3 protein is CASSYSMTSGSLGETQYF. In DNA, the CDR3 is TGTGCCAGCAGTTACTCGATGACTAGCGGGAGCTTGGGAGAGACCCAGTACTTC.